Listed below are T cell receptor beta chains from one sample, sequenced in a study of T cell responses to AZD1222 COVID-19 vaccine. The assay was immunoSEQ multiplex PCR, and TCRdb's table has in-frame clones only and misses some. The sample yields about 150,000 clones, about 88% seen once. This material consisted of peripheral blood, taken on day 0 of AZD1222 vaccination. The receptors come from an adult in good health. Both conserved end residues are part of each CDR3. Not all rows give a size; the values are once, few, many and, for expanded clones, a class.

v_call: TRBV9; clone_size: -; cdr3_aa: CASSPEGSGAHPLFF
v_call: TRBV4-1; clone_size: -; cdr3_aa: CASSQQQGAYNSPLHF
v_call: TRBV18; clone_size: -; cdr3_aa: CASSPRRENQPQHF
v_call: TRBV10-3; clone_size: -; cdr3_aa: CAISPRDSGEETQYF
v_call: TRBV2; clone_size: -; cdr3_aa: CASSSTRVNYGYTF
v_call: TRBV10-3; clone_size: -; cdr3_aa: CAVRTLGLLEGYTF
v_call: TRBV24-1; clone_size: few; cdr3_aa: CATSENEKLFF
v_call: TRBV30; clone_size: -; cdr3_aa: CAWKISGTGDQPQHF
v_call: TRBV18; clone_size: -; cdr3_aa: CASSDSYEQYF
v_call: TRBV5-1; clone_size: -; cdr3_aa: CASSLTTDTQYF
v_call: TRBV9; clone_size: -; cdr3_aa: CASSVDSQNTEAFF
v_call: TRBV5-1; clone_size: -; cdr3_aa: CASSPVQGRDGYTF
v_call: TRBV5-1; clone_size: -; cdr3_aa: CASKKGDAYEQYF
v_call: TRBV6-6; clone_size: -; cdr3_aa: CASSKTTGVGNTIYF
v_call: TRBV5-6; clone_size: -; cdr3_aa: CASSSVRSNRRGYTF
v_call: TRBV27; clone_size: -; cdr3_aa: CASSLSLTGGYGYTF
v_call: TRBV6-5; clone_size: once; cdr3_aa: CASSYLGEYGYTF